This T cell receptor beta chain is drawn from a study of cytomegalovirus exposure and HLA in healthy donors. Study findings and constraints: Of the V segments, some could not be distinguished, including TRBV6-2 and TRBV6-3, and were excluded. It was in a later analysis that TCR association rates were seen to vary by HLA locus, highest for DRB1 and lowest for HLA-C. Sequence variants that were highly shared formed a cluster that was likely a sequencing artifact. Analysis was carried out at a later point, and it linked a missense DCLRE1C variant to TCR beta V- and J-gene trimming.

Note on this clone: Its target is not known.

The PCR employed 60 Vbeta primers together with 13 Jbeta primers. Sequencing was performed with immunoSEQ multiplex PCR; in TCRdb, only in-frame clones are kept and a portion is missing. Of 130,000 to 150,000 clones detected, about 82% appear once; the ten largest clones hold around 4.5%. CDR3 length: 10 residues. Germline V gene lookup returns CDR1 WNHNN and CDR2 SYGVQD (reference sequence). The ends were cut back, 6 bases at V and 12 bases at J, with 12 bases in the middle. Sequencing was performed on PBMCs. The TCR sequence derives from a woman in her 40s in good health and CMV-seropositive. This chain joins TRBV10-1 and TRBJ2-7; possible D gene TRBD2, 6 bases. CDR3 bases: TGCGCCAGCAGCCCGGGAGATCGGTACTTC. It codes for CASSPGDRYF.